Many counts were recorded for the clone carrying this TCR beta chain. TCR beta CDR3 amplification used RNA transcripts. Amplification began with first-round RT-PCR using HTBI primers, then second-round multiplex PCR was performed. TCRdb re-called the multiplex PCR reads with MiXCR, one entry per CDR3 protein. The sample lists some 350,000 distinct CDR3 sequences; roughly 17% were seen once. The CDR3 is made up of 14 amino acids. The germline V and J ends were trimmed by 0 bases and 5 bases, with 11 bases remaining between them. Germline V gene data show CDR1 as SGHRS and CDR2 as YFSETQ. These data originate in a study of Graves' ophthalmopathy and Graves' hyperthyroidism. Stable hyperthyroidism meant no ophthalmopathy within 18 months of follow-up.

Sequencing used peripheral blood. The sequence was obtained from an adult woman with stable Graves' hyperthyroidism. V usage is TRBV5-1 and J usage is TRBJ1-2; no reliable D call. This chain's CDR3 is CASSLGAEHYGYTF. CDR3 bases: TGCGCCAGCAGCTTGGGGGCAGAGCATTATGGCTACACCTTC.